A single sample gave rise to the 3 T cell receptor beta chains below, sequenced in a study of T-cell reconstitution after alpha-beta-depleted transplantation in children. Preparation of the TCRbeta library was carried out with unique molecular identifiers. Each CDR3 protein gets one entry after TCRdb re-called the PCR reads with MiXCR. The data show a few hundred thousand distinct CDR3 sequences, roughly 25% seen once. The sample was PBMCs, taken before TCRalphabeta/CD19-depleted stem cell transplant. These receptors were obtained from a girl aged 2 to 10 with Fanconi anemia, due to receive a stem cell transplant.

This clonotype was seen more than once but under ten times. The gene calls are TRBV6-5 and TRBJ2-3; 8 nucleotides align to TRBD1. J lost 2 bases, V lost 2 bases, and 9 bases had no gene match. From germline, CDR1 is MNHEY and CDR2 SVGAGI. The CDR3 totals 17 residues. CDR3 protein: CASSYGGTGLITDTQYF. The CDR3 DNA follows: TGTGCCAGCAGTTACGGGGGGACAGGACTGATCACAGATACGCAGTATTTT.

This clonotype was counted many times. The chain uses TRBV5-4 and TRBJ2-7; no firm D call. There are 14 residues in the CDR3. Looked up from germline, CDR1 is SGHNT and CDR2 is YYREEE (reference sequence). Trimming cost V 1 base and J 6 bases, with 14 bases left between them. The CDR3 sequence is CASSLLGLMGEQYF. For the CDR3, the DNA is TGTGCCAGCAGCTTGCTGGGTTTGATGGGCGAGCAGTACTTC.

This clonotype was observed at least ten times. The V gene is TRBV5-5, the J gene TRBJ2-1; TRBD2 aligns across 10 bases. J was trimmed by 2 bases and V by 7 bases; bases with no gene match: 15. The germline CDR1 and CDR2 sequences are SGHKS and YYEKEE (reference sequence). This CDR3 is built from 18 residues. CDR3 sequence reads: CASGKRGLAAPTYNEQFF. The CDR3, as DNA: TGTGCCAGCGGGAAACGAGGACTAGCGGCACCGACCTACAATGAGCAGTTCTTC. The full variable domain, in which reference TRBV5-5 and TRBJ2-1 provide the parts outside the CDR3, is DAGVTQSPTHLIKTRGQQVTLRCSPISGHKSVSWYQQVLGQGPQFIFQYYEKEERGRGNFPDRFSARQFPNYSSELNVNALLLGDSALYLCASGKRGLAAPTYNEQFFGPGTRLTVL.